This T cell receptor (beta chain) was documented in a study of blood T cell repertoires in COVID-19 (dated by TCRdb to 2020 to 2022). For the wider study: Samples covering the acute and convalescent phases of COVID-19 were provided by collaborators in the United States, Italy and Spain. The material from the prospective study consisted of cDNA or gDNA derived from T cells, B-cell-depleted T cells, or PBMCs. Deeply sampled blood TCRbeta repertoires from subjects exposed to, actively infected with, or recovered from COVID-19 were included in the dataset. Nearly every sample came with metadata listing a de-identified subject ID, COVID-19 status, age in years and sex. The samples were drawn from the first 160 participants of the ongoing ImmuneRACE study and from roughly 1,300 subjects provided by 6 global collaborators. The repertoires were made available in a free public database intended to serve as a resource for research on the immune response to SARS-CoV-2. Where available, HLA class I and class II types were obtained from metadata supplied by the sample provider rather than from assay-based typing. What the authors observed across the whole study: How much clinical and demographic metadata was included differed by source and by participant, and the metadata was provided uncurated.

TCRbeta CDR3 regions were amplified from genomic DNA using the immunoSEQ Assay, a bias-controlled multiplex PCR. As for the authors' bioinformatics: Nucleated cell counts per sample were estimated from amplification of reference gene primers within the assay. To quantify the absolute abundance of each unique TCRbeta CDR3 rearrangement, sequence reads were collapsed and filtered. Productive Simpson clonality was computed per sample as the square root of Simpson's diversity index over productive rearrangements. As stored in TCRdb, this immuneACCESS dataset retains in-frame rearrangements with V and J assigned. A fraction of the clones does not appear; measured against another copy, unresolved V genes explain less than half of the discrepancy, and the remainder lacks a known reason. The V and J calls and the clone size are those of that table, but D and trimming were determined from the DNA. The sample includes about 180,000 clones, with roughly 88% observed a single time. The top ten hold about 9.6% of the sample.

In the prospective study, participants were roughly 18 to 95 years old, resided in about two dozen geographic areas of the United States, and were enrolled through a virtual design. In the prospective study, participants were assigned to cohorts based on the clinical history participants reported in a screening survey and a study questionnaire. ImmuneRACE Cohort 3 recovered participants were defined by two consecutive negative NP/OP PCR tests, healthcare professional clearance, or symptom resolution. Mobile phlebotomists in the prospective study collected whole blood, serum and a nasopharyngeal or oropharyngeal swab from every participant. Additional blood draws and questionnaires over an approximately two-month period could optionally be provided by prospective study participants. Blood samples from the prospective study were shipped frozen or at room temperature prior to DNA extraction. The CDR3 spans 13 residues, from the cysteine through the phenylalanine. Just CDR3 DNA is preserved here, 39 bases in frame from base 1. V is reduced by 1 base and J by 6 bases, leaving a spacing of 9 bases between them. From the germline V gene (reference sequence), CDR1 is SEHNR and CDR2 is FQNEAQ.

Notes on this clone: Its antigen is not yet known. Per-base quality was not reported, and no clone a single base away is much larger than it.

This TCR was recovered from a woman in her 30s who had recovered from COVID-19. The source material was PBMCs or T cells enriched from blood (not recorded which). This sequence uses TRBV7-9 and TRBJ1-2; no D gene is confidently identified. Here the CDR3 is given as CASSLVPGDGYTF. The sequenced DNA is TGTGCCAGCAGCTTAGTACCAGGCGATGGCTACACCTTC.